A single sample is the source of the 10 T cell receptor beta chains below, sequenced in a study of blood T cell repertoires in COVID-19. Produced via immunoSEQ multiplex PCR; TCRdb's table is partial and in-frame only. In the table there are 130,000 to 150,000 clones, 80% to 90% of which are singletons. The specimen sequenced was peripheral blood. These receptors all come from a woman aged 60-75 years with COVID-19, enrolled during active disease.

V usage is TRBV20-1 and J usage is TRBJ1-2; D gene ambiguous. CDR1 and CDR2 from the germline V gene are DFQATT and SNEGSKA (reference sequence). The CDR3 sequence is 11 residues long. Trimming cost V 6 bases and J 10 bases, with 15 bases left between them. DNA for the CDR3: TGCAGTGCCATAGTCGGAGAATCCTACACCTTC. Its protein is CSAIVGESYTF.

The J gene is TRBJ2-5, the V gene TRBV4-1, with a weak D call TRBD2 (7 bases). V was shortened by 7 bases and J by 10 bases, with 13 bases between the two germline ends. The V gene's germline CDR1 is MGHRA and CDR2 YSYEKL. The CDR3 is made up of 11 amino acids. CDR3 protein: CASIGGGLQYF. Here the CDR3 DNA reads TGCGCCAGCATAGGCGGGGGCCTCCAGTACTTC.

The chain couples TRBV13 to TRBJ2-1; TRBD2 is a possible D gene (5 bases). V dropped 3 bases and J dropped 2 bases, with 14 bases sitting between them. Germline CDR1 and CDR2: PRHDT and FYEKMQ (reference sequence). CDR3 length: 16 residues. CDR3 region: CASSFLTRGTYNEQFF. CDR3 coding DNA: TGTGCCAGCAGCTTCCTAACCCGGGGAACCTACAATGAGCAGTTCTTC.

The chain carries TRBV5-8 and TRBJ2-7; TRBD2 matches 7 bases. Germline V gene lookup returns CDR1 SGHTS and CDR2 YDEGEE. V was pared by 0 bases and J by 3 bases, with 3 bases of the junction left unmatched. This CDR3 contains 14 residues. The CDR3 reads CASSLVGGVYEQYF. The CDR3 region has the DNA TGTGCCAGCAGCTTGGTTGGGGGGGTCTACGAGCAGTACTTC.

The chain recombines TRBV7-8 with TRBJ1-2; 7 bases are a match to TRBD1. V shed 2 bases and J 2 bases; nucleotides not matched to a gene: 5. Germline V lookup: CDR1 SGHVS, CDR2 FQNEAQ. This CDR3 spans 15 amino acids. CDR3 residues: CASSLPVTGNYGYTF. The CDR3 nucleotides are TGTGCCAGCAGCTTACCGGTGACAGGGAACTATGGCTACACCTTC.

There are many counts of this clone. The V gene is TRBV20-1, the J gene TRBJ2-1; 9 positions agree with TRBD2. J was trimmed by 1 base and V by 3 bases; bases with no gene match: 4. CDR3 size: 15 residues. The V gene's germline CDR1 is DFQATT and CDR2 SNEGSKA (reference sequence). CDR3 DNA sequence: TGCAGTGCTAGTGGGCTAGCGGGGTCCTACAATGAGCAGTTCTTC. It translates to CSASGLAGSYNEQFF.

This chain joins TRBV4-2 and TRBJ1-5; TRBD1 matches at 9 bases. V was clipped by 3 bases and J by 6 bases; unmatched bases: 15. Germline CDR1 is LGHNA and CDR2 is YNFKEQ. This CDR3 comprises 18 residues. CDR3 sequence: CASSHIKDGTGTLQPQHF. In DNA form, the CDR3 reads TGTGCCAGCAGCCATATCAAAGACGGGACAGGGACCCTTCAGCCCCAGCATTTT.

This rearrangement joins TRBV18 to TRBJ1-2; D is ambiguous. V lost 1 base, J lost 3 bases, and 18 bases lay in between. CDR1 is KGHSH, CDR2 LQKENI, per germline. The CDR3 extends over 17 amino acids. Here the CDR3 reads CASSPRANRGPYYGYTF. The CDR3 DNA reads TGTGCCAGCTCACCACGGGCGAACAGAGGGCCATACTATGGCTACACCTTC.

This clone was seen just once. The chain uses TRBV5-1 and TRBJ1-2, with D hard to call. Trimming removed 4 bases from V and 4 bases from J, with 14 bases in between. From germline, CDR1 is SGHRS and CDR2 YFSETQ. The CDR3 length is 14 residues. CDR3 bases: TGCGCCAGCAGCCTGGCGCTAGAGGGCTATGGCTACACCTTC. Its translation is CASSLALEGYGYTF.

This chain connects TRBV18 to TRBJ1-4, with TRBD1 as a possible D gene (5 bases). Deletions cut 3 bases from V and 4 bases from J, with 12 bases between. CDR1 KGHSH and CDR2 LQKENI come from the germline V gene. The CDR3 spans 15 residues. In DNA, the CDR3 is TGTGCCAGCTCACCCCAGGGACTGATTAATGAAAAACTGTTTTTT. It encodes CASSPQGLINEKLFF. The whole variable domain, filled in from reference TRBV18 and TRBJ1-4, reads NAGVMQNPRHLVRRRGQEARLRCSPMKGHSHVYWYRQLPEEGLKFMVYLQKENIIDESGMPKERFSAEFPKEGPSILRIQQVVRGDSAAYFCASSPQGLINEKLFFGSGTQLSVL.